These 3 T cell receptor beta chains were sequenced from one sample in a study of CD8 T cells in ankylosing spondylitis. Their antigen targets remain unknown. Study-wide findings and caveats: What appeared characteristic of ankylosing spondylitis blood was a TCR beta motif of under 10 highly homologous variants.

Each CDR3 protein gets one entry after TCRdb re-called the 5' RACE reads with MiXCR. The profile shows approximately 540,000 distinct CDR3 sequences, 9.5% to 15% of them singletons. The sample consisted of blood, either unsorted or a sorted T cell fraction (not recorded which). The source is a male donor with ankylosing spondylitis.

As to this clonotype: The junction departs from the called germline gene at one end, perhaps through a read error. J is TRBJ1-1 and V is TRBV29-1; tentatively, D is TRBD1 (6 bases). CDR1 is SQVTM and CDR2 is ANQGSEA in the germline V gene. CDR3 size: 13 residues. The CDR3 region has the DNA TGCAGCGTTGAAGACAGGGGCCCCACTGGAGCTTTCTTT. Amino acids: CSVEDRGPTGAFF.

Only a few counts were recorded for this clonotype. The chain joins TRBV13 to TRBJ2-7, with D perhaps given as TRBD1 or TRBD2 (5 bases each). The CDR3 extends over 13 amino acids. V was shortened by 5 bases and J by 2 bases, with 10 bases between the two germline ends. The germline V gene encodes CDR1 PRHDT and CDR2 FYEKMQ (reference sequence). CDR3 in DNA: TGTGCCAGCAGCGCTCGGGGACCCTACGAGCAGTACGTC. It translates to CASSARGPYEQYV.

CDR3 DNA: TGTGCCAGCAGCCCAGGGACAGGCGACTCCTACGAGCAGTACTTC. Its protein product is CASSPGTGDSYEQYF. This chain joins TRBV7-7 and TRBJ2-7; TRBD1 matches 8 bases. Germline V gives CDR1 SSHAT, CDR2 FNYEAQ (reference sequence). The CDR3 is made up of 15 amino acids. The trim removed 5 bases at V and 0 bases at J, leaving 6 bases unmatched.